These 6 T cell receptor beta chains were sequenced from one sample in a study of blood T cell repertoires in COVID-19. Profiled with immunoSEQ multiplex PCR; TCRdb holds only in-frame clones, not every one. This table holds 300,000 or so clones, 80% to 90% found once. The sequencing sample was made of peripheral blood. Source of these receptors: a man in his late teens or twenties who had recovered from COVID-19.

This clone was recorded only once. This chain links TRBV3-1 (or the pseudogene TRBV3-2) with TRBJ2-2; no clear D gene. V dropped 5 bases and J dropped 4 bases, with 8 bases sitting between them. The CDR3 runs to 13 residues. Per germline, CDR1 LGHDT and CDR2 YNNKEL (reference sequence). The CDR3 DNA reads as TGTGCCAGCAGCTCCCACGGCACCGGGGAGCTGTTTTTT. Translation gives CASSSHGTGELFF.

The chain has TRBV6-2 or TRBV6-3 and TRBJ1-1; the D gene is possibly TRBD1 (5 bases). Germline V gene data show CDR1 as MNHEY and CDR2 as SVGEGT. V gave up 0 bases and J gave up 9 bases, with 17 bases separating them. CDR3 length equals 15 residues. The CDR3 sequence: CASSYSKAGPGKAFF. In nucleotides, the CDR3 is TGTGCCAGCAGTTACTCGAAGGCAGGGCCGGGCAAAGCTTTCTTT.

The chain uses TRBV6-2 or TRBV6-3 and TRBJ1-2; 7 nucleotides align to TRBD1. Germline lookup yields CDR1 MNHEY and CDR2 SVGEGT. Trimming removed 2 bases from V and 4 bases from J; junction bases left unmatched: 4. The CDR3 is 14 residues long. In nucleotides, the CDR3 is TGTGCCAGCAGTTACGGGGGACAGCTCTATGGCTACACCTTC. This sequence encodes CASSYGGQLYGYTF.

J is TRBJ1-3 and V is TRBV3-1 (or the pseudogene TRBV3-2); D is uncertain. This CDR3 comprises 18 residues. Germline V gene sequence: CDR1 LGHDT, CDR2 YNNKEL (reference sequence). With 0 bases removed from V and 4 bases from J, the gap between germline ends came to 19 bases. The CDR3 protein is CASSQDLAARSGGNTIYF. CDR3 in DNA: TGTGCCAGCAGCCAAGATCTAGCAGCCCGGAGCGGGGGAAACACCATATATTTT.

The chain uses TRBV27 and TRBJ2-7; the match to TRBD2 covers 10 bases. Germline trimming cut 1 base from V and 4 bases from J; bases unmatched to any gene: 4. Germline CDR1 and CDR2: MNHEY and SMNVEV (reference sequence). The CDR3 length is 15 residues. This CDR3 is CASSLFASGSYEQYF. CDR3 sequence (DNA): TGTGCCAGCAGTTTATTCGCTAGCGGGAGTTACGAGCAGTACTTC.

The chain couples TRBV7-9 to TRBJ1-4; D not certain. CDR1 is SEHNR and CDR2 is FQNEAQ in the germline V gene (reference sequence). The CDR3 length is 13 residues. The V gene lost 4 bases and the J gene lost 2 bases, with 5 bases spanning the gap. CDR3 DNA: TGTGCCAGCAGCTCCTATACTAATGAAAAACTGTTTTTT. Translated: CASSSYTNEKLFF.